A selection of T cell receptor beta chains follows, all from one sample in a study of T cell changes during pregnancy in multiple sclerosis. The method was immunoSEQ multiplex PCR; TCRdb's version includes in-frame clones alone and lacks a portion of them. The table has just over 60,000 clones, about 90% seen once. The material was peripheral blood, obtained in the second trimester of pregnancy. Receptors originate from a female donor in good health, enrolled as a control in a pregnancy study. Both conserved end residues are part of each CDR3. Each record gives: J gene, D gene, clone size, V gene, CDR3 protein, CDR3 DNA. The D gene is left open where the match is weak. Size values are once, few and many counts, or a class for expanded clones, and some rows have none.

>TRBJ2-5|-|once|TRBV7-2
CASSSKETQYF
TGTGCCAGCAGCTCTAAAGAGACCCAGTACTTC
>TRBJ2-7|-|once|TRBV4-3
CASSQASVSGFSEQYF
TGCGCCAGCAGCCAAGCATCCGTGTCGGGTTTTAGCGAGCAGTACTTC
>TRBJ1-1|-|-|TRBV5-4
CASSLAQENTEAFF
TGTGCCAGCAGCTTGGCCCAGGAGAACACTGAAGCTTTCTTT
>TRBJ1-1|-|-|TRBV30
CAWTPPRDRRRDTEAFF
TGTGCCTGGACTCCCCCCCGCGACAGAAGGAGAGACACTGAAGCTTTCTTT
>TRBJ2-1|TRBD2|-|TRBV7-2
CASSLVGGGANEQFF
TGTGCCAGCAGCTTAGTGGGCGGGGGGGCCAATGAGCAGTTCTTC
>TRBJ2-5|TRBD1|-|TRBV2
CASIPGQGAWETQYF
TGTGCCAGCATTCCAGGACAGGGGGCTTGGGAGACCCAGTACTTC
>TRBJ2-7|-|-|TRBV7-3
CASSSGGEQYF
TGTGCCAGCAGCTCCGGGGGAGAGCAGTACTTC
>TRBJ2-7|TRBD2|-|TRBV7-8
CASSQGLAGHYEQYF
TGTGCCAGCAGCCAGGGACTAGCGGGACACTACGAGCAGTACTTC
>TRBJ2-5|-|-|TRBV7-8
CASSLIGGETQYF
TGTGCCAGCAGCTTAATAGGGGGAGAGACCCAGTACTTC
>TRBJ2-5|-|-|TRBV15
CATSSRGRETQYF
TGTGCCACCAGCAGCAGGGGACGGGAGACCCAGTACTTC
>TRBJ2-3|TRBD2|-|TRBV15
CATSRDWAGGYTDTQYF
TGTGCCACCAGCAGAGATTGGGCGGGGGGATACACAGATACGCAGTATTTT
>TRBJ2-7|TRBD2|-|TRBV9
CASGGEVAGFNEQYF
TGTGCCAGCGGGGGGGAGGTAGCGGGATTTAACGAGCAGTACTTC
>TRBJ2-1|TRBD2|-|TRBV11-1
CASKPIAGRPYNEQFF
TGTGCCAGCAAACCTATAGCGGGGAGACCCTACAATGAGCAGTTCTTC
>TRBJ1-2|-|-|TRBV7-9
CASSLVPPRSNRRYGYTF
TGTGCCAGCAGCTTAGTCCCACCTCGATCCAACAGGAGATATGGCTACACCTTC
>TRBJ1-1|-|-|TRBV9
CASSPSQARGLNTEAFF
TGTGCCAGCAGCCCAAGTCAAGCCAGGGGCCTCAACACTGAAGCTTTCTTT
>TRBJ2-1|TRBD1|-|TRBV10-3
CANCWTGRSYNEQFF
TGTGCCAACTGTTGGACAGGGAGGTCCTACAATGAGCAGTTCTTC
>TRBJ1-2|TRBD1|few|TRBV5-1
CASSPGDRDGYGYTF
TGCGCCAGCAGCCCGGGGGACAGGGACGGCTATGGCTACACCTTC
>TRBJ2-5|TRBD1|-|TRBV6-1
CASSDDRGLETQYF
TGTGCCAGCAGTGACGACAGGGGGCTGGAGACCCAGTACTTC
>TRBJ1-2|-|-|TRBV7-9
CASSLEQAPYGYTF
TGTGCCAGCAGCTTAGAACAGGCCCCCTATGGCTACACCTTC
>TRBJ2-1|-|-|TRBV7-8
CASTPRPGGSSYNEQFF
TGTGCCAGCACCCCTCGACCCGGGGGAAGCTCCTACAATGAGCAGTTCTTC
>TRBJ1-4|TRBD1|-|TRBV7-8
CASSLRTGEKLFF
TGTGCCAGCAGCCTAAGGACAGGGGAAAAACTGTTTTTT
>TRBJ1-1|-|-|TRBV7-3
CASSRGLTEAFF
TGTGCCAGCAGCCGAGGGCTCACTGAAGCTTTCTTT
>TRBJ2-3|-|-|TRBV4-2
CASSQGVGGTSTDTQYF
TGTGCCAGCAGCCAAGGTGTCGGCGGAACTAGCACAGATACGCAGTATTTT
>TRBJ2-5|-|once|TRBV6-6
CASSQAGALETQYF
TGTGCCAGCAGTCAAGCGGGTGCACTAGAGACCCAGTACTTC
>TRBJ1-6|-|-|TRBV11-3
CASSRGLGPLHF
TGTGCCAGCAGCCGGGGTCTAGGACCCCTCCACTTT
>TRBJ1-2|-|-|TRBV4-1
CASSQARNTNYGYTF
TGCGCCAGCAGCCAAGCCAGGAATACTAACTATGGCTACACCTTC
>TRBJ2-3|TRBD2|-|TRBV18
CASSPVPTSGRDTDTQYF
TGTGCCAGCTCACCAGTCCCAACTAGCGGGAGGGATACAGATACGCAGTATTTT
>TRBJ2-7|TRBD2|-|TRBV14
CASSQEVGLAGSYEQYF
TGTGCCAGCAGCCAAGAGGTCGGGCTAGCGGGTTCCTACGAGCAGTACTTC
>TRBJ2-7|-|-|TRBV5-1
CASSLGLHLKQTSSYEQYF
TGCGCCAGCAGCTTGGGACTACACTTAAAACAAACAAGCTCCTACGAGCAGTACTTC
>TRBJ2-7|TRBD2|-|TRBV18
CASSPSPGLAVGEQYF
TGTGCCAGCTCACCATCGCCGGGACTAGCGGTGGGCGAGCAGTACTTC
>TRBJ2-3|TRBD2|-|TRBV5-4
CASRSGGGSTDTQYF
TGTGCCAGCCGTTCGGGCGGGGGAAGCACAGATACGCAGTATTTT
>TRBJ2-1|TRBD2|-|TRBV28
CASSSLGSGRNNEQFF
TGTGCCAGCAGTTCCCTTGGGAGCGGGAGGAACAATGAGCAGTTCTTC
>TRBJ2-7|-|-|TRBV19
CASSITLADSYEQYF
TGTGCCAGTAGTATTACGTTGGCAGACTCCTACGAGCAGTACTTC
>TRBJ1-5|-|-|TRBV7-9
CASSPGWERGLNQPQHF
TGTGCCAGCAGCCCGGGGTGGGAGCGGGGGCTAAATCAGCCCCAGCATTTT